The clone carrying this T cell receptor (beta chain) was observed a single time. In germline, CDR1 is MNHNS, CDR2 SASEGT. The trim removed 3 bases at V and 4 bases at J, leaving 3 bases unmatched. This CDR3 has 14 residues. This sample was included in a study of control samples from healthy donors and cancer patients. Clones were sequenced by immunoSEQ multiplex PCR, and TCRdb holds only the in-frame ones, with some missing. The repertoire holds 150,000 to 200,000 clones, with almost 90% as singletons. Sample: blood. The chain is built from TRBV6-1 and TRBJ1-2; TRBD1 matches at 9 bases. This receptor was obtained from a woman aged 45-59 years in good health. CDR3 nucleotides: TGTGCCAGCAGTGAGGGACAGGGAATCTATGGCTACACCTTC. This gives the protein CASSEGQGIYGYTF.